In this sample, the clone carrying this T cell receptor (beta chain) turned up many times. Its antigen is not identified. The data originate from a study of T cell repertoires in cytomegalovirus infection. Study context: Indications came from public TCR beta signatures; they pointed to CMV infection and to a matching HLA type.

TCRdb re-called the reads through MiXCR, storing one row per CDR3 protein. Seen here are about 200,000 distinct CDR3 sequences, 7.5% to 10% observed once, and the top ten hold roughly 5.1%. Germline-derived CDR1 and CDR2 are SGHVS and FNYEAQ. The CDR3 is 14 residues long. V was shortened by 1 base and J by 6 bases, with 12 bases between the two germline ends. General study findings and limits: Cumulated frequencies of public TCR beta families served to identify carriers of CMV plus the relevant HLA. The ex vivo response was dominated by HLA-C-restricted CMV-specific TCR beta clonotypes.

The sample comprised PBMCs. The chain carries TRBV7-6 and TRBJ1-1; D is perhaps TRBD1 (5 bases). The TCR comes from a human donor in good health (CMV status not recorded). Some clones in this sample may be carry-over from other donors' samples. The CDR3 DNA is TGTGCCAGCAGCTTAGGGGGCGGCATAGCTGAAGCTTTCTTT. Its protein product is CASSLGGGIAEAFF.